The 4 T cell receptor beta chains in this list originate from one sample, sequenced in a study of T cell repertoires in cytomegalovirus infection. Using its own MiXCR run on the reads, TCRdb lists one record per CDR3 protein. The repertoire has around 750,000 distinct CDR3 sequences, over 25% of them found once; the top ten carry roughly 12%. Antigens for these TCRs are unknown. The sequences come from cultured CD8+ T cells from PBMCs, collected from culture after CMV antigen stimulation. Receptors were obtained from a human donor in good health (CMV status not recorded). Some clones in this sample may be carry-over from other donors' samples.

Only a few counts were recorded for this clonotype. V and J are TRBV7-9 and TRBJ2-2; maybe TRBD2 (6 bases). The germline V gene has CDR1 SEHNR and CDR2 FQNEAQ (reference sequence). The ends were cut back, 5 bases at V and 7 bases at J, with 11 bases in the middle. This CDR3 region has 13 residues. The CDR3 bases are TGTGCCAGCAGCCCACACGGGGGCGGGGAGCTGTTTTTT. Amino acid sequence: CASSPHGGGELFF. Combining the CDR3 with reference TRBV7-9 and TRBJ2-2 gives the whole variable domain DTGVSQNPRHKITKRGQNVTFRCDPISEHNRLYWYRQTLGQGPEFLTYFQNEAQLEKSRLLSDRFSAERPKGSFSTLEIQRTEQGDSAMYLCASSPHGGGELFFGEGSRLTVL.

The chain uses TRBV19 and TRBJ2-1; D remains unclear. The CDR3 covers 13 residues. Germline values: CDR1 LNHDA, CDR2 SQIVND (reference sequence). V was trimmed by 6 bases and J by 3 bases, leaving 9 bases between them. The CDR3 region is CASSDDVYNEQFF. The CDR3, as DNA: TGTGCCAGTAGCGACGACGTCTACAATGAGCAGTTCTTC.

This clonotype was seen only a few times. CDR3 protein: CASSQAFETLGGTGTEAFF. The CDR3 nucleotides read TGTGCCAGCAGCCAAGCTTTCGAGACCCTGGGCGGGACAGGTACTGAAGCTTTCTTT. V usage is TRBV3-1 and J usage is TRBJ1-1, with TRBD1 matching 8 bases. CDR1 and CDR2 from the germline V gene are LGHDT and YNNKEL (reference sequence). V was clipped by 1 base and J by 5 bases; unmatched bases: 18. CDR3 length: 19 residues.

The chain employs TRBV6-1 and TRBJ1-5, with D perhaps matching TRBD1 (6 bases). Germline V gives CDR1 MNHNS, CDR2 SASEGT. Deletions cut 2 bases from V and 5 bases from J, with 16 bases between. This CDR3 spans 16 amino acids. CDR3 bases: TGTGCCAGCAGTGAATTTTGGGGCCAGGGGCATCAGCCCCAGCATTTT. Its protein product is CASSEFWGQGHQPQHF.